The entry below gives a single TCR beta chain sequence along with its context. Its antigen is unknown. Sample time point: week 35, safety follow-up. One vaccine dose held 300 ug of mutant IDH1 20-mer peptide and came with topical imiquimod. Clones were sequenced by immunoSEQ multiplex PCR, and TCRdb holds only the in-frame ones, with some missing. The sample has over 40,000 clones, approximately 92% seen once; the top ten hold roughly 1.5%. The source of the sample is a study of a mutant IDH1 vaccine in newly diagnosed glioma. The overall study: Once 4-6 weeks had passed after radiotherapy alone, vaccination started, or it started with temozolomide cycles. Treated patients had a mean age of approximately 40 years and a roughly 60% male, around 38% female split. Earlier treatment was radiotherapy, temozolomide, or both, with most getting both.

V lost 2 bases and J 2 bases, leaving 5 bases between the germline ends. Germline CDR1 reads SGHNT; CDR2 reads YYREEE (reference sequence). CDR3 size: 13 residues. The sequence came from a man in his forties with glioma. This rearrangement joins TRBV5-4 to TRBJ1-5; D gene uncertain. Sequencing used PBMCs, obtained from a glioma patient whose treatment included an IDH1 peptide vaccine. Here the CDR3 DNA reads TGTGCCAGCAGCTTTGGTGGCAATCAGCCCCAGCATTTT. This encodes CASSFGGNQPQHF.